These 25 T cell receptor beta chains were sequenced from one sample in a study of OX40 agonist ivuxolimab in advanced cancers. Clones were sequenced by immunoSEQ multiplex PCR, and TCRdb holds only the in-frame ones, with some missing. The table lists about 73,000 clones, about nine tenths of them singletons, with approximately 0.8% in the top ten. The sequences come from CD4+ or CD8+ T cells sorted from blood, collected in a trial of the OX40 agonist ivuxolimab. These receptors came from an adult with an advanced solid tumor such as melanoma, head and neck, liver or kidney cancer.

This chain links TRBV19 with TRBJ2-3; 7 bases agree with TRBD1. The CDR3 is 16 amino acids. Germline lookup yields CDR1 LNHDA and CDR2 SQIVND (reference sequence). J lost 6 bases, V lost 10 bases, and 19 bases had no gene match. The DNA for the CDR3 is TGTGCCACCAGTCGGTCTAGCAGGGGGTCGGGGGATACGCAGTATTTT. Protein: CATSRSSRGSGDTQYF.

The chain has TRBV30 and TRBJ2-3, with 12 positions matching TRBD2. The CDR3 spans 14 residues. The junction had 2 bases not matched to a gene; V was cut back by 3 bases and J by 4 bases. Germline CDR1 reads GTSNPN; CDR2 reads SVGIG (reference sequence). CDR3 protein: CAWRGLAGSDTQYF. For the CDR3, the DNA is TGTGCCTGGAGGGGACTAGCGGGCTCAGATACGCAGTATTTT.

The chain links TRBV10-2 to TRBJ1-5, with TRBD1 as a possible D gene (5 bases). This CDR3 contains 13 residues. V was clipped by 6 bases and J by 7 bases, with 13 bases between them. Germline CDR1 and CDR2: WSHSY and SAAADI. The CDR3 DNA reads as TGCGCCAGCAGGGGGTTTTCAGGGCAGCCCCAGCATTTT. It specifies CASRGFSGQPQHF.

V and J are TRBV4-2 and TRBJ2-5; 8 nucleotides line up with TRBD2. V lost 1 base and J lost 0; bases outside the gene matches: 7. Germline V lookup: CDR1 LGHNA, CDR2 YNFKEQ. The length of the CDR3 is 17 residues. The CDR3 protein is CASSQGVQRGNQETQYF. The CDR3 DNA reads as TGTGCCAGCAGCCAAGGGGTACAGCGGGGGAACCAAGAGACCCAGTACTTC.

V usage is TRBV18 and J usage is TRBJ2-1, with TRBD1 matching 7 bases. This CDR3 contains 15 residues. The germline CDR1 and CDR2 sequences are KGHSH and LQKENI. V shed 6 bases, J shed 2 bases, and the junction held 7 bases outside the gene matches. CDR3 amino acids: CASSVDRAAYNEQFF. CDR3 coding DNA: TGTGCCAGCTCTGTAGACAGGGCAGCCTACAATGAGCAGTTCTTC.

The rearrangement joins TRBV19 to TRBJ1-4, with D perhaps TRBD1 (6 bases). Germline CDR1 and CDR2: LNHDA and SQIVND (reference sequence). V was shortened by 4 bases and J by 8 bases, with 17 bases between the two germline ends. The CDR3 is 15 residues long. CDR3 bases: TGTGCCAGTAGTAGCCAGGGGCGGAGGCGAGAAAAACTGTTTTTT. Translated: CASSSQGRRREKLFF.

The rearrangement links TRBV2 to TRBJ2-3, with D perhaps matching TRBD1 or TRBD2 (6 bases each). Trimming removed 7 bases at V and 0 bases at J, with 14 bases between. The CDR3 sequence is 15 residues long. Per the germline V gene, CDR1 is SNHLY and CDR2 is FYNNEI. The CDR3 bases are TGTGCCAGCAAGAGAGGGGGGTCTAGCACAGATACGCAGTATTTT. Amino acids: CASKRGGSSTDTQYF. Supplemented by reference TRBV2 and TRBJ2-3, the full variable domain reads EPEVTQTPSHQVTQMGQEVILRCVPISNHLYFYWYRQILGQKVEFLVSFYNNEISEKSEIFDDQFSVERPDGSNFTLKIRSTKLEDSAMYFCASKRGGSSTDTQYFGPGTRLTVL.

This chain uses TRBV7-3 with TRBJ2-5; 7 nucleotides line up with TRBD2. The CDR3 runs 16 residues. Germline CDR1 SGHTA, CDR2 FQGTGA. Germline trimming cut 5 bases from V and 4 bases from J; bases unmatched to any gene: 13. The CDR3 region is CASSLTAGVAGETQYF. The CDR3 DNA reads as TGTGCCAGCAGCCTTACGGCGGGGGTCGCGGGAGAGACCCAGTACTTC.

The chain combines TRBV25-1 with TRBJ2-5, with 7 bases lining up with TRBD2. CDR1 and CDR2 from the germline V gene are MGHDK and SYGVNS. Unmatched junction bases numbered 2, after V lost 3 bases and J lost 4 bases. CDR3 size: 13 residues. CDR3 coding DNA: TGTGCCAGCAGTGAGGCGGGAGCAGAGACCCAGTACTTC. Translating gives CASSEAGAETQYF. The complete variable domain, with remaining parts taken from reference TRBV25-1 and TRBJ2-5, reads EADIYQTPRYLVIGTGKKITLECSQTMGHDKMYWYQQDPGMELHLIHYSYGVNSTEKGDLSSESTVSRIRTEHFPLTLESARPSHTSQYLCASSEAGAETQYFGPGTRLLVL.

The rearrangement links TRBV6-6 to TRBJ2-7; 8 bases match TRBD1. The CDR3 spans 14 residues. V shed 6 bases, J shed 2 bases, and the junction held 6 bases outside the gene matches. Germline values: CDR1 MNHNY, CDR2 SVGAGI (reference sequence). CDR3 coding DNA: TGTGCCAGCAGACCGGACAGGGTTGCCTACGAGCAGTACTTC. Its translation: CASRPDRVAYEQYF.

This clone has a single count. The chain joins TRBV5-1 to TRBJ2-2, with a possible D match to TRBD2 (7 bases). V was clipped by 6 bases and J by 0 bases, with 12 bases between them. Germline CDR1 reads SGHRS; CDR2 reads YFSETQ. The CDR3 sequence is 15 residues long. DNA for the CDR3: TGCGCCAGCATAGAGGGGGGGCCGAACACCGGGGAGCTGTTTTTT. This encodes CASIEGGPNTGELFF. The full variable domain, with the rest looked up from reference TRBV5-1 and TRBJ2-2, is KAGVTQTPRYLIKTRGQQVTLSCSPISGHRSVSWYQQTPGQGLQFLFEYFSETQRNKGNFPGRFSGRQFSNSRSEMNVSTLELGDSALYLCASIEGGPNTGELFFGEGSRLTVL.

This chain links TRBV28 with TRBJ1-5; 10 nucleotides agree with TRBD1. Germline-derived CDR1 and CDR2 are MDHEN and SYDVKM. V lost 6 bases, J lost 5 bases, and 13 bases stayed unmatched. This CDR3 comprises 17 residues. The chain's CDR3 is CASSLPPGTGEHQPQHF. The CDR3 bases are TGTGCCAGCAGCCTACCCCCCGGGACAGGGGAACATCAGCCCCAGCATTTT. Supplemented by reference TRBV28 and TRBJ1-5, the full variable domain reads DVKVTQSSRYLVKRTGEKVFLECVQDMDHENMFWYRQDPGLGLRLIYFSYDVKMKEKGDIPEGYSVSREKKERFSLILESASTNQTSMYLCASSLPPGTGEHQPQHFGDGTRLSIL.

The chain is built from TRBV5-4 and TRBJ2-7, with D tentatively TRBD1 (6 bases). Germline values: CDR1 SGHNT, CDR2 YYREEE (reference sequence). The CDR3 length is 15 residues. V shed 4 bases and J shed 0 bases, with 14 bases lying between them. The CDR3 coding sequence is TGTGCCAGCAGCGTTGACAGGATCAGCTCCTACGAGCAGTACTTC. Protein sequence: CASSVDRISSYEQYF.

The genes are TRBV18 and TRBJ1-4, with no clear D. The CDR3 contains 16 residues. The V gene's germline CDR1 is KGHSH and CDR2 LQKENI. Trimming removed 6 bases at V and 7 bases at J, with 21 bases between. In DNA form, the CDR3 reads TGTGCCAGCTCGTACCTTCCGAGGTTGGGGAGTGAAAAACTGTTTTTT. Its protein is CASSYLPRLGSEKLFF.

The rearrangement uses TRBV6-1 and TRBJ2-1; D assignment may be TRBD1 or TRBD2 (6 bases each). Trimming cost V 8 bases and J 6 bases, with 20 bases left between them. The CDR3 is 15 amino acids. Germline CDR1 MNHNS, CDR2 SASEGT. CDR3 sequence reads: CASYRGGGSTNEQFF. For the CDR3, the DNA is TGTGCCAGCTACCGCGGAGGGGGGTCTACCAATGAGCAGTTCTTC.

This chain connects TRBV7-8 to TRBJ2-1; D not certain. CDR3 size: 13 residues. The V gene's germline CDR1 is SGHVS and CDR2 FQNEAQ. Trimming pared 5 bases from V and 4 bases from J, leaving 9 bases between. The CDR3 DNA follows: TGTGCCAGCAGCCCCAACCAATACAATGAGCAGTTCTTC. It codes for CASSPNQYNEQFF.

V and J are TRBV6-5 and TRBJ1-4; D gene unclear. From germline, CDR1 is MNHEY and CDR2 SVGAGI. This CDR3 spans 14 amino acids. Trimming removed 6 bases at V and 0 bases at J, with 8 bases between. The CDR3 is CASSLYSTNEKLFF. In DNA form, the CDR3 reads TGTGCCAGCAGCCTATATTCAACTAATGAAAAACTGTTTTTT.

The chain joins TRBV10-3 to TRBJ2-3; 8 positions match TRBD2. This CDR3 is 14 amino acids long. V lost 3 bases, J lost 1 base, and 0 bases stayed unmatched. The germline gives CDR1 ENHRY, CDR2 SYGVKD. CDR3 residues: CAISDSGGTDTQYF. The DNA for the CDR3 is TGTGCCATCAGTGATAGCGGGGGCACAGATACGCAGTATTTT.

The chain is built from TRBV5-1 and TRBJ1-1, with D perhaps TRBD1 (5 bases). Germline V CDR1 and CDR2: SGHRS, YFSETQ. This CDR3 is built from 14 residues. Trimming left V 5 bases short and J 1 base short, with 12 bases between. This CDR3 reads CASSSQATNTEAFF. CDR3 in DNA: TGCGCCAGCAGTTCACAGGCTACGAACACTGAAGCTTTCTTT.

The V gene is TRBV5-1, the J gene TRBJ2-2, with 9 bases that match TRBD1. Trimming at V came to 5 bases and at J to 5 bases, leaving 1 base not matched to a gene. CDR3 length: 13 residues. Germline V gives CDR1 SGHRS, CDR2 YFSETQ. CDR3 sequence: CASRDRGTGELFF. CDR3 bases: TGCGCCAGCAGGGACAGGGGTACCGGGGAGCTGTTTTTT.

The table lists this clone with a few counts. The chain employs TRBV2 and TRBJ1-5; D possibly corresponds to TRBD1 (6 bases). The CDR3 runs 14 residues. V lost 6 bases and J 8 bases, leaving 17 bases between the germline ends. Per the germline V gene, CDR1 is SNHLY and CDR2 is FYNNEI. Written as DNA, the CDR3 is TGTGCCAGCAGCGGGACACCCGGGTTGGAGCCCCAGCATTTT. It yields the protein CASSGTPGLEPQHF.

This clone was seen more than once but under ten times. The rearrangement joins TRBV5-1 to TRBJ1-1; D remains ambiguous. Trimming cost V 0 bases and J 1 base, with 7 bases left between them. The CDR3 sequence is 14 residues long. Germline lookup yields CDR1 SGHRS and CDR2 YFSETQ. The CDR3 reads CASSLEVSNTEAFF. The CDR3 DNA follows: TGCGCCAGCAGCTTGGAGGTCTCGAACACTGAAGCTTTCTTT.

The rearrangement links TRBV20-1 to TRBJ2-5; D remains unclear. V was shortened by 3 bases and J by 2 bases, with 1 base between the two germline ends. Germline assignment: CDR1 DFQATT and CDR2 SNEGSKA (reference sequence). This CDR3 region has 10 residues. The CDR3 reads CSARQETQYF. In nucleotides, the CDR3 is TGCAGTGCTAGGCAAGAGACCCAGTACTTC.

This chain links TRBV2 with TRBJ1-1; D is uncertain. Germline CDR1 is SNHLY and CDR2 is FYNNEI. V was clipped by 1 base and J by 10 bases, with 19 bases between them. This CDR3 is 15 amino acids long. Here the CDR3 DNA reads TGTGCCAGCAGTGAAGAAGCGCCCCTGTGGATGGGAGCTTTCTTT. Translated: CASSEEAPLWMGAFF.

V is TRBV28 and J is TRBJ2-1, with D perhaps TRBD1 or TRBD2 (6 bases each). V lost 6 bases and J lost 1, with 13 bases in between. CDR1 and CDR2 (germline): MDHEN, SYDVKM. The CDR3 has 15 amino acids. The CDR3 coding sequence is TGTGCCAGCAGAGTTGGGGGGCCTTCCTACAATGAGCAGTTCTTC. Its protein is CASRVGGPSYNEQFF. The complete variable domain, with remaining parts taken from reference TRBV28 and TRBJ2-1, reads DVKVTQSSRYLVKRTGEKVFLECVQDMDHENMFWYRQDPGLGLRLIYFSYDVKMKEKGDIPEGYSVSREKKERFSLILESASTNQTSMYLCASRVGGPSYNEQFFGPGTRLTVL.